This entry describes one T cell receptor beta chain. This sample was included in a study of OX40 agonist ivuxolimab in advanced cancers. Assay: immunoSEQ multiplex PCR; the TCRdb copy retains only in-frame clones and omits some. The sample carries 60,000 to 100,000 clones, 85% to 95% recorded once. The length of the CDR3 is 11 residues. The germline V gene has CDR1 DFQATT and CDR2 SNEGSKA (reference sequence). The V end was cut by 4 bases, the J end by 7 bases, with 11 bases between. The TCR originated in an adult with an advanced solid tumor such as melanoma, head and neck, liver or kidney cancer. The specimen was CD4+ or CD8+ T cells sorted from blood, collected in a trial of the OX40 agonist ivuxolimab. The chain joins TRBV20-1 to TRBJ2-7, with D perhaps being TRBD1 or TRBD2 (5 bases each). The CDR3 loop reads CSAKRGLEQYF. In DNA form, the CDR3 reads TGCAGTGCTAAGAGGGGTTTGGAGCAGTACTTC.